These 15 T cell receptor beta chains were sequenced from one sample in a study of response to subunit inactivated influenza vaccine. TCRdb re-called the RT-PCR reads with MiXCR, one entry per CDR3 protein. The table lists roughly 760,000 distinct CDR3 sequences, roughly 20% of them singletons. Sequenced here: PBMCs from blood, sampled 4 to 6 days after vaccination. These receptors all come from a man aged 45-65 years who received an inactivated influenza vaccine.

This clonotype was picked up a small number of times. The rearrangement joins TRBV4-1 to TRBJ2-7; 10 bases agree with TRBD2. Germline CDR1 is MGHRA and CDR2 is YSYEKL. This CDR3 has 16 amino acids. Trimming cost V 1 base and J 2 bases; bases outside gene matches: 5. The CDR3 loop is CASSQGSGRTTYEQYF. Here the CDR3 DNA reads TGCGCCAGCAGCCAAGGTAGCGGGAGGACAACCTACGAGCAGTACTTC.

This clonotype was found many times. The rearrangement links TRBV7-2 to TRBJ2-7; D uncertain. This CDR3 is built from 14 residues. The V gene lost 4 bases and the J gene lost 4 bases, with 14 bases spanning the gap. CDR1 and CDR2 (germline): SGHTA, FQGNSA. The CDR3 reads CASSYPGQYYEQYF. The CDR3 DNA follows: TGTGCCAGCAGCTATCCGGGCCAATATTACGAGCAGTACTTC.

This clonotype showed up just a few times. For the CDR3, the DNA is TGCAGTGCCCCCAGGGGACCCAATCAGCCCCAGCATTTT. It specifies CSAPRGPNQPQHF. V gene TRBV20-1 combines with J gene TRBJ1-5, with D possibly being TRBD1 (6 bases). Between the trimmed V and J ends, which lost 6 bases and 3 bases, there was a span of 12 bases. This CDR3 has 13 amino acids. Germline V gene sequence: CDR1 DFQATT, CDR2 SNEGSKA (reference sequence).

This clonotype was observed a few times. The rearrangement uses TRBV7-2 and TRBJ2-7; D is perhaps TRBD1 (6 bases). The CDR3 is 14 residues long. Trimming shortened V by 5 bases and J by 0 bases, and 11 bases separated the two germline ends. Germline CDR1 reads SGHTA; CDR2 reads FQGNSA. CDR3 residues: CASSRGQSSYEQYF. CDR3 DNA: TGTGCCAGCAGCCGAGGACAGAGCTCCTACGAGCAGTACTTC.

This clonotype was counted a few times. The rearrangement joins TRBV7-2 to TRBJ2-7; 9 nucleotides align to TRBD2. The ends lost 0 bases at V and 1 base at J; junction bases unmatched: 4. The CDR3 covers 16 residues. The V gene's germline CDR1 is SGHTA and CDR2 FQGNSA. The CDR3 region is CASSLALAGLSYEQYF. The CDR3, as DNA: TGTGCCAGCAGCTTAGCCCTAGCGGGACTTTCCTACGAGCAGTACTTC.

The chain carries TRBV4-2 and TRBJ2-3; TRBD1 aligns across 8 bases. Germline lookup yields CDR1 LGHNA and CDR2 YNFKEQ. The CDR3 is made up of 19 amino acids. Trimming at V came to 6 bases and at J to 4 bases, leaving 21 bases not matched to a gene. The CDR3 region has the DNA TGTGCCAGCAGGGCTGCTCATTTTAAAGGACAGGGACGAGCAGATACGCAGTATTTT. Translated: CASRAAHFKGQGRADTQYF.

This clonotype was counted only a few times. Written as DNA, the CDR3 is TGCGCCAGCAGCTTGGGTTTTAGCGGGGCGAACACCGGGGAGCTGTTTTTT. This sequence encodes CASSLGFSGANTGELFF. This sequence joins TRBV5-1 and TRBJ2-2, with 8 bases lining up with TRBD2. V was clipped by 0 bases and J by 0 bases; unmatched bases: 4. The germline V gene encodes CDR1 SGHRS and CDR2 YFSETQ. The CDR3 is made up of 17 amino acids.

This clonotype was seen a handful of times. The chain carries TRBV28 and TRBJ1-4; D unresolved. Deletions cut 3 bases from V and 0 bases from J, with 8 bases between. Germline CDR1 reads MDHEN; CDR2 reads SYDVKM. The CDR3 consists of 15 residues. DNA of the CDR3: TGTGCCAGCAGTTTGGACTTACCAACTAATGAAAAACTGTTTTTT. Protein: CASSLDLPTNEKLFF.

This clonotype was counted ten times or more. The J gene is TRBJ2-3, the V gene TRBV6-1, with D possibly TRBD1 on 5 matching bases. V lost 7 bases to trimming and J lost 3 bases, with 14 bases between them. The CDR3 consists of 14 residues. Per germline, CDR1 MNHNS and CDR2 SASEGT. CDR3 nucleotides: TGTGCCAGCACCGAATCAGGGCGAACAGATACGCAGTATTTT. This sequence encodes CASTESGRTDTQYF.

The chain couples TRBV12-3 or TRBV12-4 to TRBJ2-6, with D possibly being TRBD2 (5 bases). V gave up 5 bases and J gave up 0 bases, with 8 bases separating them. The CDR3 is made up of 15 amino acids. As DNA, the CDR3 is TGTGCCAGCAGTGGTCGGGGCTCTGGGGCCAACGTCCTGACTTTC. It codes for CASSGRGSGANVLTF.

The chain uses TRBV18 and TRBJ1-5; D is unresolved. The V and J ends lost 6 bases and 7 bases respectively, with 22 bases between them. Germline CDR1 is KGHSH and CDR2 is LQKENI. The CDR3 is 16 residues long. CDR3: CASSTGGPAYGQPQHF. CDR3 nucleotides: TGTGCCAGCTCTACCGGTGGACCCGCATACGGGCAGCCCCAGCATTTT.

In its sample, this clonotype was seen a few times. The chain links TRBV7-3 to TRBJ1-2; 7 bases align to TRBD1. The CDR3 length is 13 residues. Germline V CDR1 and CDR2: SGHTA, FQGTGA. The junction had 7 bases not matched to a gene; V was cut back by 4 bases and J by 8 bases. The CDR3 DNA is TGTGCCAGCAGCTACAGTAACAGGGGCGGCTACACCTTC. This gives the protein CASSYSNRGGYTF.

The CDR3 loop reads CASSVHRDRRYEQYF. CDR3 coding DNA: TGTGCCAGCAGTGTCCACCGGGACAGGAGATACGAGCAGTACTTC. The chain uses TRBV6-1 and TRBJ2-7; 8 nucleotides align to TRBD1. The length of the CDR3 is 15 residues. V was clipped by 4 bases and J by 4 bases; unmatched bases: 9. CDR1 and CDR2 from the germline V gene are MNHNS and SASEGT.

The sample holds a few counts of this clonotype. The chain recombines TRBV20-1 with TRBJ2-1, with TRBD2 matching 8 bases. The CDR3 has 15 residues. Germline CDR1 DFQATT, CDR2 SNEGSKA (reference sequence). J gave up 5 bases and V 0 bases, and 6 bases lay outside the gene matches. Here the CDR3 reads CSARDLSGDDNEQFF. The CDR3 DNA reads as TGCAGTGCTAGAGATCTTAGCGGGGATGACAATGAGCAGTTCTTC.

The sample holds a few counts of this clonotype. This chain uses TRBV7-2 with TRBJ2-1; 8 bases fit TRBD1. The CDR3 covers 13 residues. Germline-derived CDR1 and CDR2 are SGHTA and FQGNSA. V lost 5 bases and J lost 9; bases outside the gene matches: 6. The CDR3 is CASSTDRAGEQFF. DNA for the CDR3: TGTGCCAGCAGCACGGACAGGGCGGGTGAGCAGTTCTTC.